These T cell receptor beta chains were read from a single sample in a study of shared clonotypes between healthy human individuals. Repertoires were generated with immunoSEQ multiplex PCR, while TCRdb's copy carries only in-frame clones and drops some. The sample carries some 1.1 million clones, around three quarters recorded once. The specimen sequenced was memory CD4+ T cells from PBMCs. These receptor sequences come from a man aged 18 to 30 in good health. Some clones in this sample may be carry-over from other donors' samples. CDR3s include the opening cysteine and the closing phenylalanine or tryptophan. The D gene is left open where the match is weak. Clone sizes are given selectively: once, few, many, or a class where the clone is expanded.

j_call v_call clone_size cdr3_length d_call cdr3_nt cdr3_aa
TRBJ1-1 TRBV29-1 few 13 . TGCAGCGTTGAAAGGGGTGAGGGGACTGAAGCTTTCTTT CSVERGEGTEAFF
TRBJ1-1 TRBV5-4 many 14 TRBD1 TGTGCCAGCAGCCCGGACAGGGTGAACACTGAAGCTTTCTTT CASSPDRVNTEAFF
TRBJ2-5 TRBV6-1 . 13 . TGTGCCAGCCTTGGGACGTACCAAGAGACCCAGTACTTC CASLGTYQETQYF
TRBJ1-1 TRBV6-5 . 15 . TGTGCCAGCAGAACCGGGACTGGGAGGGTGACTGAAGCTTTCTTT CASRTGTGRVTEAFF
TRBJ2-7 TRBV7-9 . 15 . TGTGCCAGCAGCTTAGTCGGGGCAGGCTCCTACGAGCAGTACTTC CASSLVGAGSYEQYF
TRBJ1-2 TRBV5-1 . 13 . TGCGCCAGCAGCTTCGAGGCAGGGAATGGCTACACCTTC CASSFEAGNGYTF
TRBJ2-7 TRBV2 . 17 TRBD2 TGTGCCAGCAAGAGACTAGCGGGAGGATCCTCAACCTACGAGCAGTACTTC CASKRLAGGSSTYEQYF
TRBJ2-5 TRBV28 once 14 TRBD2 TGTGCCAGCAGTTTATCCGGGGGGCAAGAGACCCAGTACTTC CASSLSGGQETQYF
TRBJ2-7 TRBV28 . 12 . TGTGCCAGTGAGACACGTTGGGGCGAGCAGTACTTC CASETRWGEQYF
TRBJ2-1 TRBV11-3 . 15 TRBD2 TGTGCCAGCAGCAGAGCGGGAGGGAACTACAATGAGCAGTTCTTC CASSRAGGNYNEQFF
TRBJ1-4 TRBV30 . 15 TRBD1 TGTGCCTGGAGGCGAGAGACAGGGGGGGGTGAAAAACTGTTTTTT CAWRRETGGGEKLFF
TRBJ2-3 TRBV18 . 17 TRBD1 TGTGCCAGCTCATCACCCCCGGACTGGACAGGGAAAGATACGCAGTATTTT CASSSPPDWTGKDTQYF
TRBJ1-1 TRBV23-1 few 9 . TGCGTGCGGAACACTGAAGCTTTCTTT CVRNTEAFF
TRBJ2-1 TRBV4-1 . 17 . TGCGCCAGCAGCCAACCGCCCCGGGCCCCAGTCCACAATGAGCAGTTCTTC CASSQPPRAPVHNEQFF
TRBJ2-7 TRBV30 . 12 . TGTGCCTGGATTAGGGAGTCCTACGAGCAGTACTTC CAWIRESYEQYF
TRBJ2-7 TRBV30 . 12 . TGTGCCTGTTTCCAGGTGGCAGGGGAGCAGTACTTC CACFQVAGEQYF
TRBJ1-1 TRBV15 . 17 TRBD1 TGTGCCACCAGCAGAGGCTTACGGCAGGGGGTTTACACTGAAGCTTTCTTT CATSRGLRQGVYTEAFF
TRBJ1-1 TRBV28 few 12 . TGTGCCAGCTGGCCCCCGGGAGGTGAAGCTTTCTTT CASWPPGGEAFF
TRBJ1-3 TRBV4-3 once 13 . TGCGCCAGCAGCCCCAGGCATGGAAACACCATATATTTT CASSPRHGNTIYF
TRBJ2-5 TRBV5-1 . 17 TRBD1 TGCGCCAGCAGTTCCTTTAAGGGGGCCCCCGAGGGGGAGACCCAGTACTTC CASSSFKGAPEGETQYF
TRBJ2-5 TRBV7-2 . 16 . TGTGCCAGCAGCTCGGGCCGGGCCCCTCCCCAAGAGACCCAGTACTTC CASSSGRAPPQETQYF
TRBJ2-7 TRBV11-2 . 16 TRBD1 TGTGCCAGCAGCCCGACAGGGGGGGCGGGGGTCTACGAGCAGTACTTC CASSPTGGAGVYEQYF
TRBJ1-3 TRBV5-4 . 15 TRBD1 TGTGCCAGCAGCCTAGACAGGGCCGCTGGAAACACCATATATTTT CASSLDRAAGNTIYF
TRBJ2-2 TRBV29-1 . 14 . TGCAGCGTTCCCCGACAGGGAGGGCCCGGGGAGCTGTTTTTT CSVPRQGGPGELFF
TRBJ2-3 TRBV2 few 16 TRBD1 TGTGCCAGCCGCCGAGGACAGGGGCGCTTTGGGGATACGCAGTATTTT CASRRGQGRFGDTQYF
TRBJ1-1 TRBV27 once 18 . TGTGCCAGCAGTCTCCGAAGGCGGGGGGCTACGGGGAACACTGAAGCTTTCTTT CASSLRRRGATGNTEAFF
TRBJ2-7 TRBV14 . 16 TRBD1 TGTGCCAGCAGCCAATTAGATGGGACAGGGGGCTACGAGCAGTACTTC CASSQLDGTGGYEQYF
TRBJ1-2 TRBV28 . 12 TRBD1 TGTGCCAGCAGTACTTCAGGGGGTGTCTACACCTTC CASSTSGGVYTF
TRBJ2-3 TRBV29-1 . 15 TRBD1 TGCAGCGTTGTAGGGACAGGGGGTTCGGCAGATACGCAGTATTTT CSVVGTGGSADTQYF
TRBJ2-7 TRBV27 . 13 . TGTGCCACCGCGACAGGTTTTATCAACGAGCAGTACTTC CATATGFINEQYF
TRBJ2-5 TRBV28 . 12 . TGTGCCAGCACCCGGACCCAAGAGACCCAGTACTTC CASTRTQETQYF
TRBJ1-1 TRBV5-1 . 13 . TGCGCCAGCAGTCAGAACGCCAACACTGAAGCTTTCTTT CASSQNANTEAFF
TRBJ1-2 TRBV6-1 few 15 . TGTGCCAGCAGTGCCCCGACAGGACTTAACTATGGCTACACCTTC CASSAPTGLNYGYTF
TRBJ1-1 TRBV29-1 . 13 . TGCAGCGCGCGGGAGGATATGAACACTGAAGCTTTCTTT CSAREDMNTEAFF
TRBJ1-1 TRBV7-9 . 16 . TGTGCCAGCAGCTTAGATGGGGCCAGGGGCCACACTGAAGCTTTCTTT CASSLDGARGHTEAFF
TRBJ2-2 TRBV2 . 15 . TGTGCCAGCAGGATCCGGGACATAAGGTCCGGGGAGCTGTTTTTT CASRIRDIRSGELFF
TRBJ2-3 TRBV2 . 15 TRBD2 TGTGCCAGCAGGCCCGGGACTAGCGACACAGATACGCAGTATTTT CASRPGTSDTDTQYF
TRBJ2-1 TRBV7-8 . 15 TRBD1 TGTGCCAGCAGCTTAGACAGGGGGGCCTACAATGAGCAGTTCTTC CASSLDRGAYNEQFF
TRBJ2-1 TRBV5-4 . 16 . TGTGCCAGCAGCTTGGGCGCCGGCGCCTCCTACAATGAGCAGTTCTTC CASSLGAGASYNEQFF
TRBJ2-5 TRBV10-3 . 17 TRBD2 TGTGCCATCAGTGAGTCCTCCACTAGCGGGAGATTGGGGACCCAGTACTTC CAISESSTSGRLGTQYF
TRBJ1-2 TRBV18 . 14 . TGTGCCAGCTCACCGACGGATATCGACTATGGCTACACCTTC CASSPTDIDYGYTF